The sequence of this TCR beta chain was determined in a study of cytomegalovirus exposure and HLA in healthy donors. Study-level information: Early on, a data release was issued that held tens of millions of unique TCRs from HLA-typed donors.

This clone was observed a single time. The PCR made use of 60 Vbeta and 13 Jbeta primers. The table came from immunoSEQ multiplex PCR; TCRdb's copy has only in-frame clones and leaves some out. The repertoire holds 150,000 or so clones, with about two thirds as singletons. CDR1 and CDR2 from the germline V gene are MDHEN and SYDVKM. The CDR3 totals 20 residues. V lost 5 bases to trimming and J lost 2 bases; unmatched junction nucleotides: 18. The rearrangement uses TRBV28 and TRBJ2-7, with 13 bases identical to TRBD2. The sequencing input was PBMCs. This TCR derives from a woman aged 60-70 years in good health and CMV-seropositive. DNA of the CDR3: TGTGCCAGCAGTGCCTCTTCACTAGCGGGGGGGCTTTCAGGCACCTACGAGCAGTACTTC. Translating gives CASSASSLAGGLSGTYEQYF. Full variable domain (missing parts from reference TRBV28 and TRBJ2-7): DVKVTQSSRYLVKRTGEKVFLECVQDMDHENMFWYRQDPGLGLRLIYFSYDVKMKEKGDIPEGYSVSREKKERFSLILESASTNQTSMYLCASSASSLAGGLSGTYEQYFGPGTRLTVT.